A selection of T cell receptor beta chains follows, all from one sample in a study of CD8+CD57+ T cells in acquired aplastic anemia. TCRdb re-called the reads with MiXCR, one entry per CDR3 protein. The table includes around 200,000 distinct CDR3 sequences, approximately 52% detected once. Sequencing input: sorted CD4+, CD8+, or CD8+CD57+ T cells (not recorded which) from PBMCs. The receptors were gathered from a human donor with aplastic anemia. Both conserved end residues are part of each CDR3. A D gene is named only where the DNA matches it firmly. Where a row states a size, it is once, few, many or the class of an expanded clone; other rows omit it.

CDR3 protein	CDR3 DNA	D gene	CDR3 length	V gene	clone size	J gene
CASSLGQGEEKLFF	TGTGCTAGCAGCTTAGGACAGGGTGAAGAAAAACTGTTTTTT	TRBD1	14	TRBV7-7	few	TRBJ1-4
CASSLSASGSFDEQFF	TGCGCCAGCAGCTTGTCGGCTAGCGGGAGTTTCGATGAGCAGTTCTTC	TRBD2	16	TRBV5-1	-	TRBJ2-1
CASSQGRRGQFF	TGTGCCAGCAGCCAGGGGCGGAGGGGGCAGTTCTTC	-	12	TRBV3-1	many	TRBJ2-1
CASSIGEGQGTQYF	TGTGCCAGTAGTATCGGTGAAGGCCAAGGGACCCAGTACTTC	-	14	TRBV19	-	TRBJ2-5
CASSQDRAVKEQFF	TGTGCCAGCAGCCAGGACAGGGCGGTTAAGGAGCAGTTCTTC	TRBD1	14	TRBV11-2	once	TRBJ2-1
CASSWRITQETQYF	TGTGCCAGCAGTTGGAGGATAACCCAAGAGACCCAGTACTTC	-	14	TRBV2	-	TRBJ2-5
CATSSGGVNEKLFF	TGTGCCACCAGCAGTGGGGGGGTGAACGAAAAACTGTTTTTT	-	14	TRBV15	-	TRBJ1-4
CASSLLGTSGIGTDTQYF	TGTGCCAGCAGCTTACTCGGGACTAGCGGGATTGGGACAGATACGCAGTATTTT	TRBD2	18	TRBV7-2	many	TRBJ2-3
CATSGGTNTEAFF	TGTGCCACCAGCGGAGGGACGAACACTGAAGCTTTCTTT	-	13	TRBV15	-	TRBJ1-1
CASQQGGHNEQFF	TGTGCCAGTCAGCAAGGGGGGCACAATGAGCAGTTCTTC	-	13	TRBV25-1	-	TRBJ2-1
CASSSGGRSQPQHF	TGTGCCAGCAGCTCCGGTGGGCGGAGTCAGCCCCAGCATTTT	-	14	TRBV6-1	many	TRBJ1-5
CASSFQQQAQYF	TGTGCCAGCAGTTTCCAGCAACAGGCGCAGTACTTC	-	12	TRBV28	many	TRBJ2-5
CSSSYPSTEAFF	TGTTCCAGTAGTTATCCTTCAACTGAAGCTTTCTTT	-	12	TRBV19	-	TRBJ1-1
CASSPSGANTGELFF	TGTGCCAGCAGCCCTAGCGGGGCGAACACCGGGGAGCTGTTTTTT	TRBD2	15	TRBV7-2	many	TRBJ2-2
CASQLNTEAFF	TGTGCCAGCCAGCTGAACACTGAAGCTTTCTTT	-	11	TRBV2	many	TRBJ1-1
CARSRDRDSPLHF	TGTGCCAGGTCCCGGGACAGGGATTCACCCCTCCACTTT	TRBD1	13	TRBV11-3	-	TRBJ1-6
CATSGGGGGEETQYF	TGTGCCACCAGCGGAGGAGGGGGGGGGGAAGAGACCCAGTACTTC	-	15	TRBV15	-	TRBJ2-5
CATRAENTEAFF	TGCGCCACCCGGGCCGAGAACACTGAAGCTTTCTTT	-	12	TRBV5-1	many	TRBJ1-1
CATSEGREGDTQYF	TGTGCCACCAGTGAAGGCAGGGAGGGAGATACGCAGTATTTT	TRBD2	14	TRBV24-1	-	TRBJ2-3
CSARAGQNTEAFF	TGCAGTGCTAGAGCCGGACAGAACACTGAAGCTTTCTTT	-	13	TRBV20-1	-	TRBJ1-1
CASNWGPEAFF	TGCGCCAGCAATTGGGGCCCTGAAGCTTTCTTT	-	11	TRBV10-1	-	TRBJ1-1
CASSPKSGQPQHF	TGTGCCAGCAGCCCCAAGAGCGGGCAGCCCCAGCATTTT	-	13	TRBV7-9	-	TRBJ1-5
CASSLPPRGQYF	TGTGCCAGCAGTCTCCCCCCAAGGGGGCAGTACTTC	-	12	TRBV28	many	TRBJ2-7
CASSPGVGTGEGQYF	TGCGCCAGCAGCCCGGGGGTTGGGACAGGGGAAGGGCAGTACTTC	TRBD1	15	TRBV5-1	many	TRBJ2-7
CASSKGTGDSPLHF	TGTGCCAGCAGCAAGGGGACAGGGGATTCACCCCTCCACTTT	TRBD1	14	TRBV7-9	-	TRBJ1-6
CASSPGQATREQYF	TGCGCCAGCAGCCCGGGACAGGCAACCCGCGAGCAGTACTTC	TRBD1	14	TRBV5-1	-	TRBJ2-7
CSARPGQRGSEQCF	TGCAGTGCTAGGCCTGGACAGAGAGGCTCCGAGCAGTGCTTC	-	14	TRBV20-1	-	TRBJ2-7
CASSSGGGGLAGETQYF	TGTGCCAGTAGCTCCGGCGGGGGAGGACTAGCGGGAGAGACCCAGTACTTC	TRBD2	17	TRBV19	-	TRBJ2-5
CASSLLGRVRMYF	TGTGCCAGCAGTTTACTAGGCAGGGTGAGGATGTACTTC	-	13	TRBV12-3/TRBV12-4	many	TRBJ2-7
CASSLAPSGTRNKQFF	TGCGCCAGCAGCTTGGCCCCTTCCGGGACTAGAAATAAGCAGTTCTTC	TRBD2	16	TRBV5-1	-	TRBJ2-1
CAISESRQGGASYNEQFF	TGTGCCATCAGTGAGTCGAGGCAGGGGGGGGCCTCCTACAATGAGCAGTTCTTC	-	18	TRBV10-3	-	TRBJ2-1
CASSDLLTGELFF	TGTGCCAGCAGTGATCTCCTAACCGGGGAGCTGTTTTTT	-	13	TRBV25-1	many	TRBJ2-2
CASSLSSRSTMNTEAFF	TGCGCCAGCAGCTTGTCTTCCAGAAGCACTATGAACACTGAAGCTTTCTTT	-	17	TRBV5-1	-	TRBJ1-1
CASSFGQYNSPLHF	TGTGCCAGCAGCTTCGGACAGTATAATTCACCCCTCCACTTT	-	14	TRBV5-5	many	TRBJ1-6
CSARDLTRAGGGDSYEQYF	TGCAGTGCTAGAGATCTTACAAGGGCGGGCGGGGGCGACTCCTACGAGCAGTACTTC	-	19	TRBV20-1	few	TRBJ2-7
CASSARTGRNTEAFF	TGCGCCAGCAGTGCCCGGACAGGACGGAACACTGAAGCTTTCTTT	TRBD1	15	TRBV10-2	-	TRBJ1-1
CATSELAGDMETQYF	TGTGCCACCAGTGAATTAGCGGGAGACATGGAGACCCAGTACTTC	TRBD2	15	TRBV24-1	-	TRBJ2-5
CASSSTSLDYGYTF	TGTGCCAGCAGTTCGACGTCGCTGGACTATGGCTACACCTTC	-	14	TRBV12-3/TRBV12-4	many	TRBJ1-2
CASLKGPSYEQYF	TGTGCCAGCCTTAAGGGCCCGTCCTACGAGCAGTACTTC	-	13	TRBV12-3/TRBV12-4	-	TRBJ2-7
CASSRLGNTEAFF	TGTGCCAGTAGTAGACTGGGAAACACTGAAGCTTTCTTT	-	13	TRBV19	many	TRBJ1-1
CASSLRGDSEAFF	TGTGCCAGCAGCTTAAGGGGTGACAGTGAAGCTTTCTTT	-	13	TRBV7-9	-	TRBJ1-1
CASSQEEGSLQTQYF	TGCGCCAGCAGCCAAGAAGAAGGTTCTTTGCAGACCCAGTACTTC	-	15	TRBV4-3	many	TRBJ2-5
CSARTGDATDTQYF	TGCAGTGCCCGGACAGGGGACGCCACAGATACGCAGTATTTT	TRBD1	14	TRBV20-1	-	TRBJ2-3
CATSSPPGRGTDTQYF	TGTGCCACCAGCAGTCCCCCAGGGCGCGGCACAGATACGCAGTATTTT	-	16	TRBV15	-	TRBJ2-3
CATSGTGVRTEAFF	TGTGCCACCAGCGGTACAGGGGTTCGGACTGAAGCTTTCTTT	TRBD1	14	TRBV15	few	TRBJ1-1
CASSLEEGQNTEAFF	TGCGCCAGCAGCTTGGAAGAGGGCCAGAACACTGAAGCTTTCTTT	-	15	TRBV5-1	many	TRBJ1-1